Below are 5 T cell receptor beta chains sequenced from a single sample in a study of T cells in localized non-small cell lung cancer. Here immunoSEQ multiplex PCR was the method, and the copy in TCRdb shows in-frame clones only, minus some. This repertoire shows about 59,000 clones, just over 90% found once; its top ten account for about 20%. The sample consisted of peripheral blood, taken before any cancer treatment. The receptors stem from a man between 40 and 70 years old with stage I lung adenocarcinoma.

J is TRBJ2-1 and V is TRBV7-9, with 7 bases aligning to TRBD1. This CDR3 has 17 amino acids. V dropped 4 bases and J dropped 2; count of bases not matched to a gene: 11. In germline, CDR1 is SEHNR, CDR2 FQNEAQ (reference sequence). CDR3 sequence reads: CASSSPKTGTPYNEQFF. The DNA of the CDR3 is TGTGCCAGCAGCTCTCCCAAGACAGGGACCCCCTACAATGAGCAGTTCTTC.

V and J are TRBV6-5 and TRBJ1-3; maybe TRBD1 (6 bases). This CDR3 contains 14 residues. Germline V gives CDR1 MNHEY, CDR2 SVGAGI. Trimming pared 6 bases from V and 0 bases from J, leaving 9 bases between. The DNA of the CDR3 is TGTGCCAGCAGAGAGGACAGCTCTGGAAACACCATATATTTT. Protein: CASREDSSGNTIYF.

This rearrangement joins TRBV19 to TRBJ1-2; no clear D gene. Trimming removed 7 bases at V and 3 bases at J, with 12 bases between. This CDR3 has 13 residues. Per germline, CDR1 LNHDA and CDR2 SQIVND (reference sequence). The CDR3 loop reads CASTPNLYYGYTF. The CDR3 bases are TGTGCCAGTACCCCTAACCTCTACTATGGCTACACCTTC.

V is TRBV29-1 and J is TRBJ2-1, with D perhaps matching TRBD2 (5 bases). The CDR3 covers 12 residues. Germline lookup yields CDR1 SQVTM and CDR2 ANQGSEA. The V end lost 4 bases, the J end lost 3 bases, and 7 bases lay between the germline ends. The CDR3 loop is CSVAGYYNEQFF. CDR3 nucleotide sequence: TGCAGCGTTGCGGGATACTACAATGAGCAGTTCTTC.

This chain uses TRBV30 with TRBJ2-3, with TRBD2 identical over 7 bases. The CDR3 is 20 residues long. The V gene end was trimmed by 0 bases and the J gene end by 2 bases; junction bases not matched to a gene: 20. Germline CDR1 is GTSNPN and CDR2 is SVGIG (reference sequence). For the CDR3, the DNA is TGTGCCTGGAGTGTAGAATACAGCCTGGTATTAGCGGGCATCACAGATACGCAGTATTTT. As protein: CAWSVEYSLVLAGITDTQYF.